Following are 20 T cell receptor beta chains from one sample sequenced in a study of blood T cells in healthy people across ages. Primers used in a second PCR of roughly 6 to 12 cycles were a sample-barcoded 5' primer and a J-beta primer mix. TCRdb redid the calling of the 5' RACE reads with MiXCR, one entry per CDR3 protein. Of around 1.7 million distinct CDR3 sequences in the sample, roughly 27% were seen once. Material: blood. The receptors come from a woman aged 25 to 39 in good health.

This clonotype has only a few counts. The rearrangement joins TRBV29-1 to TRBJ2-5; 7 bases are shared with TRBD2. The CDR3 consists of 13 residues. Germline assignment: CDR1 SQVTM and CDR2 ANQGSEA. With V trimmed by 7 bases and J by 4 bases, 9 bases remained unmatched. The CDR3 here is CSGERGEGETQYF. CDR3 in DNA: TGCAGCGGAGAGAGAGGGGAGGGAGAGACCCAGTACTTC.

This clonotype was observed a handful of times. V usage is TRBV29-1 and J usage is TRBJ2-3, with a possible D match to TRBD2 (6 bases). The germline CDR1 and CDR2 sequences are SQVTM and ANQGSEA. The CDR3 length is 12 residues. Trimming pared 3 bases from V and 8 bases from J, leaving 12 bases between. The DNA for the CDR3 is TGCAGCGTTGAGAGACTAGTAGGTACGCAGTATTTT. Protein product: CSVERLVGTQYF.

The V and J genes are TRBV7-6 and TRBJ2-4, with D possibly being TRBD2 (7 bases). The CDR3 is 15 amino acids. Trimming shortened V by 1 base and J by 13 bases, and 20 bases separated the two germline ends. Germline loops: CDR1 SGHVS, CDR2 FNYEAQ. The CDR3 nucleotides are TGTGCCAGCAGCTTAGGAGGGGGGGTAACGGGGGAGCAGTACTTC. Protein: CASSLGGGVTGEQYF.

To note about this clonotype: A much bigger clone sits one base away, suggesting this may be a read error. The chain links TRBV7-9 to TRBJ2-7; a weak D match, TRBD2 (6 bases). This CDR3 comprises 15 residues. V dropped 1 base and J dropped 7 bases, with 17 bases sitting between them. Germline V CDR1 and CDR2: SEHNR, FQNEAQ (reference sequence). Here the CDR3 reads CASSLGGNGRGEQYF. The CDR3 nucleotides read TGTGCCAGCAGCTTAGGCGGGAACGGGCGAGGGGAGCAGTACTTC.

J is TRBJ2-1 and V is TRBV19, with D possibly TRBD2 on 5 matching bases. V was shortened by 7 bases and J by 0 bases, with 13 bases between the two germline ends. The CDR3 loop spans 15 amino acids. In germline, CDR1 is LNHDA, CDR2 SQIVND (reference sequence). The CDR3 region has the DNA TGTGCCAGTAATTCCGGGGATAGCTCCTACAATGAGCAGTTCTTC. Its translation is CASNSGDSSYNEQFF.

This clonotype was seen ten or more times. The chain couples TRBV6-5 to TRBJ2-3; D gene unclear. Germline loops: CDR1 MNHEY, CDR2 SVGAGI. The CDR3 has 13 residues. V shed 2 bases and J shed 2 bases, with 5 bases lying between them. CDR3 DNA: TGTGCCAGCAGTTACGACCCCACAGATACGCAGTATTTT. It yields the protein CASSYDPTDTQYF.

CDR3 in amino acids: CSADGTSETQYF. The CDR3 DNA reads TGCAGTGCCGACGGGACCTCAGAGACCCAGTACTTC. The chain has TRBV20-1 and TRBJ2-5; the D call may be TRBD1 or TRBD2 (5 bases each). Trimming removed 6 bases from V and 4 bases from J, with 12 bases in between. The CDR3 is 12 residues long. Germline-derived CDR1 and CDR2 are DFQATT and SNEGSKA (reference sequence).

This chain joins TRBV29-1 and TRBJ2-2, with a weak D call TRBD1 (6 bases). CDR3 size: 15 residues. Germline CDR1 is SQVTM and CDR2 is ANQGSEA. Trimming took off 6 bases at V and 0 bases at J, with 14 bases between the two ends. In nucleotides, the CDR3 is TGCAGCGTCCGCCCAGGGGCTACGAACACCGGGGAGCTGTTTTTT. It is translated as CSVRPGATNTGELFF.

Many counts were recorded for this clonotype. DNA of the CDR3: TGTGCCAGCAGCGCACCGGGACAGGGAGGTTCACCCCTCCACTTT. Translated, it gives CASSAPGQGGSPLHF. V gene TRBV9 combines with J gene TRBJ1-6; 9 nucleotides match TRBD1. The junction had 7 bases not matched to a gene; V was cut back by 3 bases and J by 9 bases. The V gene's germline CDR1 is SGDLS and CDR2 YYNGEE. The CDR3 is 15 residues long.

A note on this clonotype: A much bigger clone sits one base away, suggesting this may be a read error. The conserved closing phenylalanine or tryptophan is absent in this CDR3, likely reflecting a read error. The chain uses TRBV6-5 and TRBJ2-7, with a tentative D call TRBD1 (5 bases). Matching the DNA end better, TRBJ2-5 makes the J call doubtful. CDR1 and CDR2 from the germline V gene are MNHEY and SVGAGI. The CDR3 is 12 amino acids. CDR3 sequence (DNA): TGTGCCAGCAAGGACACTTTGGAGACCCAGTACTCC. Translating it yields CASKDTLETQYS.

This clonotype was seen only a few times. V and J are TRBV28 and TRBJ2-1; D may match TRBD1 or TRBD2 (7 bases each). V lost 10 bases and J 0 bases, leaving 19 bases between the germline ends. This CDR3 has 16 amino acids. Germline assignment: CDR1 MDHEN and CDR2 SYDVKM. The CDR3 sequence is CATQGGRGNSYNEQFF. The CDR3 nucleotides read TGTGCCACTCAGGGGGGGCGGGGGAACTCCTACAATGAGCAGTTCTTC.

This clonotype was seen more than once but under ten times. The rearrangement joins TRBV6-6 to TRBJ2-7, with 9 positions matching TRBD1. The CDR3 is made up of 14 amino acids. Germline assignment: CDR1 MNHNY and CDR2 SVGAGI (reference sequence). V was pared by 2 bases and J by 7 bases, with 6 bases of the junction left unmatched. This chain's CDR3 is CASSYVTGGWEQYF. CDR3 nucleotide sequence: TGTGCCAGCAGTTACGTAACAGGGGGCTGGGAGCAGTACTTC.

The CDR3 sequence is CASSIDGYTEAFF. In DNA form, the CDR3 reads TGTGCCAGCAGCATTGACGGCTACACTGAAGCTTTCTTT. This chain links TRBV12-3 or TRBV12-4 with TRBJ1-1; D is undetermined. Trimming cost V 6 bases and J 3 bases, with 11 bases left between them. The CDR3 is 13 residues long.

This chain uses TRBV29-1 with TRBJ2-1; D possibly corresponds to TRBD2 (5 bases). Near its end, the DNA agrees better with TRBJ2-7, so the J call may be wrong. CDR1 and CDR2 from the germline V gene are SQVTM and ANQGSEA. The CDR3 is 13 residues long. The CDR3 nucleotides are TGCAGCGTTGGGCCACTAGGGCCCAATGAGCAGTACTTC. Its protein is CSVGPLGPNEQYF.

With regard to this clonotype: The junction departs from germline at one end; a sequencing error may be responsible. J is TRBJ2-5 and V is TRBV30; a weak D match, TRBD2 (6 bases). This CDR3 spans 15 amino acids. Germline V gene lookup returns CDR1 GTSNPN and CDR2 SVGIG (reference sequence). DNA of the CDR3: TGTGCCTGGAGTGCAGGGACTCAACGTGTAGAGACCCGGTACTTC. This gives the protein CAWSAGTQRVETRYF.

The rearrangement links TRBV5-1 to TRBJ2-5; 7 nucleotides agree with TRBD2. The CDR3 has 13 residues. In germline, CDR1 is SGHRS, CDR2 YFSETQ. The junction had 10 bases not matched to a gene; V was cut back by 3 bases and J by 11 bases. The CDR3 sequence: CASSWGGGNEQYF. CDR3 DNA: TGCGCCAGCAGCTGGGGGGGTGGGAATGAGCAGTACTTC. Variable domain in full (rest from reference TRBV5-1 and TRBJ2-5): KAGVTQTPRYLIKTRGQQVTLSCSPISGHRSVSWYQQTPGQGLQFLFEYFSETQRNKGNFPGRFSGRQFSNSRSEMNVSTLELGDSALYLCASSWGGGNEQYFGPGTRLLVL.

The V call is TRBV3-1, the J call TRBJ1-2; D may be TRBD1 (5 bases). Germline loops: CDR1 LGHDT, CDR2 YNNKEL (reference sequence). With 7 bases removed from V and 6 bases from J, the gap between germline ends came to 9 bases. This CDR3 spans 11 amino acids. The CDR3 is CASTQGNGYTF. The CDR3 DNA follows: TGTGCCAGCACCCAGGGAAATGGCTACACCTTC. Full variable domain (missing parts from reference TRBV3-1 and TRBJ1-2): DTAVSQTPKYLVTQMGNDKSIKCEQNLGHDTMYWYKQDSKKFLKIMFSYNNKELIINETVPNRFSPKSPDKAHLNLHINSLELGDSAVYFCASTQGNGYTFGSGTRLTVV.

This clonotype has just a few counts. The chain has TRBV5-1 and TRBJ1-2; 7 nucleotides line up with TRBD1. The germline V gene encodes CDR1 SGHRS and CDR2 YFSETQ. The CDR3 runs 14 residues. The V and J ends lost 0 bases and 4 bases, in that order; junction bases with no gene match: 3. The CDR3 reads CASSLDYRGYGYTF. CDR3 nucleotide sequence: TGCGCCAGCAGCTTGGACTACAGGGGCTATGGCTACACCTTC. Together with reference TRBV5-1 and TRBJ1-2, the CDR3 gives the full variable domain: KAGVTQTPRYLIKTRGQQVTLSCSPISGHRSVSWYQQTPGQGLQFLFEYFSETQRNKGNFPGRFSGRQFSNSRSEMNVSTLELGDSALYLCASSLDYRGYGYTFGSGTRLTVV.

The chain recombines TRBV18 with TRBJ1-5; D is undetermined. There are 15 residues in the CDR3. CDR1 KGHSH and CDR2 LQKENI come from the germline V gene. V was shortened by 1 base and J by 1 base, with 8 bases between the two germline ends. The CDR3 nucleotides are TGTGCCAGCTCACCACAGGGTCGGAGCAATCAGCCCCAGCATTTT. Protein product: CASSPQGRSNQPQHF.

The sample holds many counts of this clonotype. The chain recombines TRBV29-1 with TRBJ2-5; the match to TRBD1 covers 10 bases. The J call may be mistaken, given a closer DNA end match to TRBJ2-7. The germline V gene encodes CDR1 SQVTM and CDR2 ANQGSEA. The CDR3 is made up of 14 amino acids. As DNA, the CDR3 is TGCAGCGTTGAAGGACAGGGGGCAATCGGCGAGCAGTACTTC. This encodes CSVEGQGAIGEQYF.